The clone carrying this TCR beta chain was picked up many times. Individual cDNA molecules received unique molecular identifiers. MiXCR was run by TCRdb on the 5' RACE reads, yielding one entry per CDR3 protein. The sample consists of tens of thousands of distinct CDR3 sequences, over 10% of them appearing once. Trimming left V 2 bases short and J 4 bases short, with 9 bases between. CDR1 and CDR2 (germline): MNHEY, SVGAGI. This CDR3 has 14 amino acids. These data originate in a study of early T cells in non-severe SARS-CoV-2 infection. In the study overall: Sequencing of bulk RNA from unsorted whole blood was done, without chain pairing.

The TCR was taken from an adult who was a healthcare worker with PCR-confirmed SARS-CoV-2 infection or an uninfected control (not recorded which). The sequenced sample consisted of whole blood. This chain uses TRBV6-5 with TRBJ1-3; D is unclear. Here the CDR3 reads CASSYNGYGNTIYF. In nucleotides, the CDR3 is TGTGCCAGCAGTTACAACGGGTACGGAAACACCATATATTTT.